Presented here are 2 T cell receptor beta chains from one specimen sequenced in a study of spatial heterogeneity in lung cancer. Time point given: sample taken at primary tumor resection. Extraction of whole RNA from tumor, nontumor lung or frozen PBMC preceded unsorted sequencing. One entry per CDR3 protein, called by TCRdb with MiXCR from the 5' RACE reads. The sample lists about 50,000 distinct CDR3 sequences; about 7.6% were seen once. The input for sequencing was PBMCs, taken at surgery. All receptors derive from a female donor with early-stage non-small cell lung cancer.

The gene calls are TRBV18 and TRBJ1-2; TRBD1 might be the D (6 bases). CDR3 length: 15 amino acids. Germline V gene lookup returns CDR1 KGHSH and CDR2 LQKENI. The ends were cut back, 2 bases at V and 7 bases at J, with 17 bases in the middle. DNA for the CDR3: TGTGCCAGCTCACCATGGCCAGGGGAGAAGTTTGGCTACACCTTC. Translating gives CASSPWPGEKFGYTF. Supplemented by reference TRBV18 and TRBJ1-2, the full variable domain reads NAGVMQNPRHLVRRRGQEARLRCSPMKGHSHVYWYRQLPEEGLKFMVYLQKENIIDESGMPKERFSAEFPKEGPSILRIQQVVRGDSAAYFCASSPWPGEKFGYTFGSGTRLTVV.

The rearrangement joins TRBV7-9 to TRBJ2-2; possibly TRBD1 for D (6 bases). The ends were cut back, 6 bases at V and 1 base at J, with 9 bases in the middle. The CDR3 runs 14 residues. Germline V lookup: CDR1 SEHNR, CDR2 FQNEAQ (reference sequence). The CDR3 loop reads CASRRGGNTGELFF. Written as DNA, the CDR3 is TGTGCCAGCAGGAGAGGGGGGAACACCGGGGAGCTGTTTTTT.